These 5 T cell receptor beta chains share one sample of origin, sequenced in a study of blood T cell repertoires in COVID-19. Profiling relied on immunoSEQ multiplex PCR, and the TCRdb table lists in-frame clones only, not all of them. The data contain approximately 50,000 clones, less than 85% of them seen just once; the ten biggest clones take up under 20%. Sequenced sample: peripheral blood. The origin of the receptors is a man between 65 and 85 years old with active COVID-19.

V gene TRBV12-5 combines with J gene TRBJ2-3; D is possibly TRBD1 (6 bases). The CDR3 runs to 17 residues. The V end was cut by 9 bases, the J end by 1 base, with 23 bases between. From germline, CDR1 is LGHNT and CDR2 FRNRAP. The CDR3 nucleotides are TGTGCTAGCGGAACCCAGGGGATACCATTTGGCACAGATACGCAGTATTTT. Translating it yields CASGTQGIPFGTDTQYF.

V usage is TRBV3-1 (or the pseudogene TRBV3-2) and J usage is TRBJ2-5, with 10 nucleotides matching TRBD2. The CDR3 loop spans 16 amino acids. Germline V CDR1 and CDR2: LGHDT, YNNKEL (reference sequence). V trimming: 0 bases; J trimming: 4 bases; junction bases outside the gene matches: 5. The CDR3 sequence: CASSQDRVAGGETQYF. The DNA for the CDR3 is TGTGCCAGCAGCCAAGATCGGGTAGCGGGAGGAGAGACCCAGTACTTC.

The V gene is TRBV5-1, the J gene TRBJ2-2; D is possibly TRBD2 (5 bases). CDR1 and CDR2 from the germline V gene are SGHRS and YFSETQ. V lost 0 bases, J lost 6 bases, and 9 bases lay in between. CDR3 size: 14 residues. As DNA, the CDR3 is TGCGCCAGCAGCTTGGCCGGGGTCTCCGGGGAGCTGTTTTTT. It translates to CASSLAGVSGELFF.

The DNA for the CDR3 is TGTGCCAGCAGCTTACTAGCGGGGAACTCCTACAATGAGCAGTTCTTC. Protein: CASSLLAGNSYNEQFF. The chain is built from TRBV7-8 and TRBJ2-1, with 9 nucleotides matching TRBD2. Germline V gene sequence: CDR1 SGHVS, CDR2 FQNEAQ. This CDR3 region has 16 residues. J lost 0 bases, V lost 2 bases, and 2 bases had no gene match.

The V call is TRBV13, the J call TRBJ1-2; D may be TRBD1 (6 bases). Deletions cut 5 bases from V and 2 bases from J, with 15 bases between. The CDR3 is 15 amino acids. CDR1 and CDR2 (germline): PRHDT, FYEKMQ (reference sequence). The CDR3 DNA follows: TGTGCCAGCAGCGACGAGGGACATCGAAACTATGGCTACACCTTC. This translates into CASSDEGHRNYGYTF.